These 20 T cell receptor beta chains came from one sample sequenced in a study of T cell changes during pregnancy in multiple sclerosis. TCRdb's copy holds only in-frame clones and misses some; the assay was immunoSEQ multiplex PCR. Here the sample spans around 60,000 clones, about nine tenths being singletons. The sample consisted of peripheral blood, taken in the first trimester of pregnancy. The receptors originated from a female donor with multiple sclerosis, enrolled in a pregnancy study.

This chain links TRBV7-9 with TRBJ1-2, with TRBD1 as a possible D gene (5 bases). CDR3 length: 16 amino acids. CDR1 and CDR2 from the germline V gene are SEHNR and FQNEAQ (reference sequence). V was pared by 1 base and J by 7 bases, with 19 bases between. CDR3 bases: TGTGCCAGCAGCTTAGGATCTGGGGCGGATTGGGTTGGCTACACCTTC. It yields the protein CASSLGSGADWVGYTF.

The rearrangement links TRBV6-5 to TRBJ2-1; 7 bases match TRBD1. V gave up 4 bases and J gave up 4 bases; unmatched junction bases: 4. The CDR3 extends over 14 amino acids. Looked up from germline, CDR1 is MNHEY and CDR2 is SVGAGI. The CDR3 region has the DNA TGTGCCAGCAGTTCGGGACAGCTATACAATGAGCAGTTCTTC. The encoded protein is CASSSGQLYNEQFF.

The V and J genes are TRBV6-1 and TRBJ2-5; the D gene is possibly TRBD1 (5 bases). Germline V gene sequence: CDR1 MNHNS, CDR2 SASEGT. The CDR3 sequence is 14 residues long. Between the trimmed V and J ends, which lost 5 bases and 2 bases, there was a span of 12 bases. DNA of the CDR3: TGTGCCAGCAGTCCGCAGGGCCGGCAAGAGACCCAGTACTTC. Its translation is CASSPQGRQETQYF.

The chain employs TRBV2 and TRBJ2-3, with 8 nucleotides matching TRBD2. Per the germline V gene, CDR1 is SNHLY and CDR2 is FYNNEI. The CDR3 is 15 residues long. The ends lost 5 bases at V and 2 bases at J; junction bases unmatched: 6. CDR3 bases: TGTGCCAGCAGTAGTTTAGCGGGGCACACAGATACGCAGTATTTT. Translation gives CASSSLAGHTDTQYF.

The J gene is TRBJ2-1, the V gene TRBV10-3, with D tentatively TRBD2 (5 bases). V was trimmed by 4 bases and J by 9 bases, leaving 13 bases between them. The CDR3 loop spans 13 amino acids. Germline loops: CDR1 ENHRY, CDR2 SYGVKD. The CDR3 is CAISVPQEAEQFF. The CDR3 nucleotides are TGTGCCATCAGTGTGCCCCAGGAGGCTGAGCAGTTCTTC.

The gene calls are TRBV11-2 and TRBJ1-3; maybe TRBD1 (6 bases). This CDR3 is built from 15 residues. The germline V gene encodes CDR1 SGHAT and CDR2 FQNNGV. The ends were cut back, 4 bases at V and 0 bases at J, with 10 bases in the middle. The CDR3 region is CASSSGQLSGNTIYF. The CDR3 nucleotides read TGTGCCAGCAGCTCAGGACAGCTCTCTGGAAACACCATATATTTT.

In DNA form, the CDR3 reads TGTGCCAGCAGCCCCCGGCGGACTAGCGGGACGGCCGGGGAGCTGTTTTTT. This gives the protein CASSPRRTSGTAGELFF. The chain couples TRBV7-6 to TRBJ2-2; 12 bases are shared with TRBD2. J lost 6 bases, V lost 5 bases, and 10 bases had no gene match. Germline V gives CDR1 SGHVS, CDR2 FNYEAQ. This CDR3 is built from 17 residues.

V is TRBV5-6 and J is TRBJ1-1; D remains unclear. Germline CDR1 and CDR2: SGHDT and YYEEEE. CDR3 length equals 18 residues. With 2 bases removed from V and 0 bases from J, the gap between germline ends came to 20 bases. CDR3 region: CASSFRLWATALNTEAFF. Written as DNA, the CDR3 is TGTGCCAGCAGCTTTAGGTTGTGGGCCACCGCATTGAACACTGAAGCTTTCTTT.

The J gene is TRBJ2-1, the V gene TRBV2, with TRBD2 as a possible D gene (6 bases). The CDR3 length is 14 residues. V gave up 8 bases and J gave up 8 bases, with 19 bases separating them. Germline CDR1 and CDR2: SNHLY and FYNNEI. CDR3: CASSRGGGIDEQFF. CDR3 nucleotide sequence: TGTGCCAGCTCCCGAGGCGGAGGGATCGATGAGCAGTTCTTC.

The chain joins TRBV29-1 to TRBJ1-4; D uncertain. Per the germline V gene, CDR1 is SQVTM and CDR2 is ANQGSEA. The CDR3 contains 12 residues. The V and J ends lost 7 bases and 8 bases respectively, with 14 bases between them. The CDR3 is CSARGFGEKLFF. CDR3 nucleotides: TGCAGCGCTAGAGGATTTGGCGAAAAACTGTTTTTT.

The chain recombines TRBV7-9 with TRBJ2-3; tentative D call: TRBD2 (6 bases). Trimming removed 5 bases at V and 4 bases at J, with 10 bases between. CDR1 is SEHNR, CDR2 FQNEAQ, per germline (reference sequence). CDR3 size: 13 residues. As DNA, the CDR3 is TGTGCCAGCAGCCCGAAGCGGGCAGATACGCAGTATTTT. Its translation is CASSPKRADTQYF. Together with reference TRBV7-9 and TRBJ2-3, the CDR3 gives the full variable domain: DTGVSQNPRHKITKRGQNVTFRCDPISEHNRLYWYRQTLGQGPEFLTYFQNEAQLEKSRLLSDRFSAERPKGSFSTLEIQRTEQGDSAMYLCASSPKRADTQYFGPGTRLTVL.

The chain employs TRBV6-1 and TRBJ2-7; 8 nucleotides match TRBD2. The CDR3 sequence is 16 residues long. Trimming removed 1 base from V and 2 bases from J; junction bases left unmatched: 7. Germline CDR1 and CDR2: MNHNS and SASEGT. The chain's CDR3 is CASSEVEVAGPYEQYF. CDR3 nucleotide sequence: TGTGCCAGCAGTGAAGTTGAGGTAGCGGGGCCCTACGAGCAGTACTTC.

The chain couples TRBV25-1 to TRBJ1-2; perhaps TRBD1 as D (6 bases). Germline lookup yields CDR1 MGHDK and CDR2 SYGVNS. V gave up 10 bases and J gave up 6 bases, with 24 bases separating them. The CDR3 runs 15 residues. The CDR3 DNA sequence: TGTGCCACGCGGGGGGGGGCAGGGGAATTGCATGGCTACACCTTC. Amino acids: CATRGGAGELHGYTF.

The genes are TRBV2 and TRBJ2-7, with TRBD1 identical over 10 bases. V trimming: 8 bases; J trimming: 0 bases; junction bases outside the gene matches: 10. The CDR3 loop spans 16 amino acids. CDR1 and CDR2 from the germline V gene are SNHLY and FYNNEI. The CDR3 sequence is CASEVTGQGSSYEQYF. DNA for the CDR3: TGTGCCAGCGAGGTGACGGGACAGGGGAGCTCCTACGAGCAGTACTTC.

This clone was found a few times. The rearrangement joins TRBV2 to TRBJ1-1, with D uncertain. V was shortened by 5 bases and J by 4 bases, with 5 bases between the two germline ends. This CDR3 spans 11 amino acids. Germline lookup yields CDR1 SNHLY and CDR2 FYNNEI. The CDR3 DNA reads TGTGCCAGCAGTTTAATCACTGAAGCTTTCTTT. Translated: CASSLITEAFF. Together with reference TRBV2 and TRBJ1-1, the CDR3 gives the full variable domain: EPEVTQTPSHQVTQMGQEVILRCVPISNHLYFYWYRQILGQKVEFLVSFYNNEISEKSEIFDDQFSVERPDGSNFTLKIRSTKLEDSAMYFCASSLITEAFFGQGTRLTVV.

This clone turned up a few times. The chain is built from TRBV5-1 and TRBJ1-1; D is unresolved. The V and J ends lost 6 bases and 6 bases respectively, with 18 bases between them. The CDR3 spans 14 residues. CDR1 is SGHRS, CDR2 YFSETQ, per germline. CDR3 DNA: TGCGCCAGCACCCTCATCCCTACGGGAGCTGAAGCTTTCTTT. It is translated as CASTLIPTGAEAFF.

CDR3 DNA: TGTGCCAGCAGCTTAGCGGGGACTAACTATGGCTACACCTTC. Protein product: CASSLAGTNYGYTF. This chain links TRBV11-2 with TRBJ1-2, with D unclear. The ends were cut back, 1 base at V and 0 bases at J, with 6 bases in the middle. The CDR3 loop spans 14 amino acids. Germline loops: CDR1 SGHAT, CDR2 FQNNGV.

The rearrangement uses TRBV18 and TRBJ1-1; 7 bases line up with TRBD1. Germline values: CDR1 KGHSH, CDR2 LQKENI. J lost 0 bases, V lost 1 base, and 8 bases had no gene match. This CDR3 contains 17 residues. Here the CDR3 reads CASSPRGQSNMNTEAFF. The CDR3 DNA is TGTGCCAGCTCACCACGGGGACAGTCAAACATGAACACTGAAGCTTTCTTT. Based on the CDR3 plus reference TRBV18 and TRBJ1-1, the full variable domain is NAGVMQNPRHLVRRRGQEARLRCSPMKGHSHVYWYRQLPEEGLKFMVYLQKENIIDESGMPKERFSAEFPKEGPSILRIQQVVRGDSAAYFCASSPRGQSNMNTEAFFGQGTRLTVV.

The V and J genes are TRBV9 and TRBJ2-2, with 8 bases that match TRBD2. This CDR3 has 17 amino acids. Germline lookup yields CDR1 SGDLS and CDR2 YYNGEE. With V trimmed by 4 bases and J by 5 bases, 13 bases remained unmatched. CDR3 sequence: CASSPRGSGRQTGELFF. The CDR3 DNA reads TGTGCCAGCAGCCCTCGAGGGAGCGGGAGACAGACCGGGGAGCTGTTTTTT.

This chain uses TRBV6-6 with TRBJ2-3; D is possibly TRBD1 (5 bases). Trimming took 5 bases from V and 3 from J, leaving 15 bases between them. The CDR3 covers 15 residues. Germline loops: CDR1 MNHNY, CDR2 SVGAGI (reference sequence). In DNA, the CDR3 is TGTGCCAGCAGTGGGGCTGGAGATCCAACAGATACGCAGTATTTT. Translating it yields CASSGAGDPTDTQYF.